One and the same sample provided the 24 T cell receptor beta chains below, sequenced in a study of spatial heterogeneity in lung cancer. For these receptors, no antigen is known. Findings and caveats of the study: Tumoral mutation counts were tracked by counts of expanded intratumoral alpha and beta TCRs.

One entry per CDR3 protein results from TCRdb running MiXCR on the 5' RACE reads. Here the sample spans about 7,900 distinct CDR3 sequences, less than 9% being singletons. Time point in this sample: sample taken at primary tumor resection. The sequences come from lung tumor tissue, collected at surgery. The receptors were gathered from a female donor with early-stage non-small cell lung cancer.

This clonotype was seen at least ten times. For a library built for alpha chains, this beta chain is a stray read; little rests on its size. The CDR3 DNA sequence: TGCGCCAGCAGCTACAGGGGAGCGGCCTACGAGCAGTACTTC. Amino acids: CASSYRGAAYEQYF. The chain combines TRBV5-1 with TRBJ2-7, with 7 positions matching TRBD1. The V gene's germline CDR1 is SGHRS and CDR2 YFSETQ. The CDR3 length is 14 residues. V trimming: 3 bases; J trimming: 2 bases; junction bases outside the gene matches: 5.

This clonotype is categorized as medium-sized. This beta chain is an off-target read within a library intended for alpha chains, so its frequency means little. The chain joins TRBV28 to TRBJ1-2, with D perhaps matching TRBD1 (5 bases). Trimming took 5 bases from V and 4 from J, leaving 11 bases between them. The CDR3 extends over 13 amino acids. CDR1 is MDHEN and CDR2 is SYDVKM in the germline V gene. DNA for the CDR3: TGTGCCAGCAGTGTCGGGACCCTCTATGGCTACACCTTC. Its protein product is CASSVGTLYGYTF.

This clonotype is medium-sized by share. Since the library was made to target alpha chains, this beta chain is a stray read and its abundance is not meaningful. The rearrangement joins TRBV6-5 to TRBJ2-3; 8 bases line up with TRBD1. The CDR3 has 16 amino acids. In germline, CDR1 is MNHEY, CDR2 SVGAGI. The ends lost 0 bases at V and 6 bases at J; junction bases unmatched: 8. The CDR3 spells CASSYSRQGFSDTQYF. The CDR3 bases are TGTGCCAGCAGTTACTCTCGACAGGGGTTCTCGGATACGCAGTATTTT.

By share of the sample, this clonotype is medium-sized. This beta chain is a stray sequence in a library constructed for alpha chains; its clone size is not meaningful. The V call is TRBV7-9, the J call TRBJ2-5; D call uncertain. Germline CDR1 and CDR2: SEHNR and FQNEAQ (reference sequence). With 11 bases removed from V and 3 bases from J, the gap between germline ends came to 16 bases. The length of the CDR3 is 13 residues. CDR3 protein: CAGTTPPEETQYF. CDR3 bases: TGTGCCGGCACCACACCGCCTGAAGAGACCCAGTACTTC.

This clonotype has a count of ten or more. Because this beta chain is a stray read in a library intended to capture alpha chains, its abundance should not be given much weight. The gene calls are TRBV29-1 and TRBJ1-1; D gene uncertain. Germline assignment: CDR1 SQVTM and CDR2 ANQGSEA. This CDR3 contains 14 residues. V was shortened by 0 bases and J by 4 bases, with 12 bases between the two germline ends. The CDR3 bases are TGCAGCGTTGAAGACACGGGCTTGAGCACTGAAGCTTTCTTT. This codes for CSVEDTGLSTEAFF.

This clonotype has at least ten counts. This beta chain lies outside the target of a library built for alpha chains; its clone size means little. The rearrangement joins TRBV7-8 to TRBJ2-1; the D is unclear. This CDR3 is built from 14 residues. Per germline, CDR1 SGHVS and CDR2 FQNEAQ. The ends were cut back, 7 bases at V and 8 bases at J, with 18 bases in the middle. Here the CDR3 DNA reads TGTGCCAGCAAACGCCTACAGTCAATGGATGAGCAGTTCTTC. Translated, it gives CASKRLQSMDEQFF.

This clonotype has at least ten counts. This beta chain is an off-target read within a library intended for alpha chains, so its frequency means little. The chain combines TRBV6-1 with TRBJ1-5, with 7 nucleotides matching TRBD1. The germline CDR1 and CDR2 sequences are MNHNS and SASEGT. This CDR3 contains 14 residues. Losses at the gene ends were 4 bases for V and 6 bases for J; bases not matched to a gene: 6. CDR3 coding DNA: TGTGCCAGCAGTGCCCGACAGGGCGGTCAGCCCCAGCATTTT. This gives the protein CASSARQGGQPQHF.

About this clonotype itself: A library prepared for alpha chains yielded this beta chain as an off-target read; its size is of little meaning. CDR3 loop: CASSLSGEEDTQYF. CDR3 nucleotide sequence: TGCGCCAGCAGCTTGTCGGGAGAGGAAGATACGCAGTATTTT. J is TRBJ2-3 and V is TRBV5-1; a possible D gene is TRBD2 (6 bases). The CDR3 is made up of 14 amino acids. Germline CDR1 is SGHRS and CDR2 is YFSETQ. V was cut by 1 base and J by 5 bases, with 11 bases left in between.

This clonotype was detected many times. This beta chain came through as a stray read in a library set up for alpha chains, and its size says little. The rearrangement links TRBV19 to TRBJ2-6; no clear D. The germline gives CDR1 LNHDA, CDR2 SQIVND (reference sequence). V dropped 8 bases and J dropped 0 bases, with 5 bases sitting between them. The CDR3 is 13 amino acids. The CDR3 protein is CASHLSGANVLTF. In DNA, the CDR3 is TGTGCCAGTCACCTCTCTGGGGCCAACGTCCTGACTTTC. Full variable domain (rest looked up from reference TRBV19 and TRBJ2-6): DGGITQSPKYLFRKEGQNVTLSCEQNLNHDAMYWYRQDPGQGLRLIYYSQIVNDFQKGDIAEGYSVSREKKESFPLTVTSAQKNPTAFYLCASHLSGANVLTFGAGSRLTVL.

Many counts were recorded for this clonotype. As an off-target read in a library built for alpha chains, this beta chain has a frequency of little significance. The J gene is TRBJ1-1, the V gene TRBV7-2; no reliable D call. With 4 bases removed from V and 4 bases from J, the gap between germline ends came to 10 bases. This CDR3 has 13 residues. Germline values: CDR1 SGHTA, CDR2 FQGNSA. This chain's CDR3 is CASSSRRSTEAFF. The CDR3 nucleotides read TGTGCCAGCAGCTCCCGCCGGAGCACTGAAGCTTTCTTT.

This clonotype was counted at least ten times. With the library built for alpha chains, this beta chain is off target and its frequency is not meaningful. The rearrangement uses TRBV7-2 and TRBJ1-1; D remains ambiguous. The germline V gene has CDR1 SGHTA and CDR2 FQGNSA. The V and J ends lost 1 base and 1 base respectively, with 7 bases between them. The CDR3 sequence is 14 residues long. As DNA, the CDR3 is TGTGCCAGCAGCTTAGGACACCGGAACACTGAAGCTTTCTTT. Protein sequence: CASSLGHRNTEAFF.

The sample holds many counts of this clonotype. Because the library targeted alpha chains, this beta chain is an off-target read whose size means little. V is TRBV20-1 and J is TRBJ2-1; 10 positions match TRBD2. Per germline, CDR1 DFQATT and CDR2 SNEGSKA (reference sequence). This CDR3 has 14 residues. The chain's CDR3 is CSAESGRADNEQFF. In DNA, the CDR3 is TGCAGCGCTGAAAGCGGGAGGGCCGACAATGAGCAGTTCTTC.

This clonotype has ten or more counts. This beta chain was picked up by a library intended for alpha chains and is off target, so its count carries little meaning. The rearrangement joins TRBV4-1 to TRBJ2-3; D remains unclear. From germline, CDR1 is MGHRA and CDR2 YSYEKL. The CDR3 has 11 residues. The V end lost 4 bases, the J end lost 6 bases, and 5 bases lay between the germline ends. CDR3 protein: CASSREDTQYF. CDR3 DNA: TGCGCCAGCAGCCGTGAGGATACGCAGTATTTT.

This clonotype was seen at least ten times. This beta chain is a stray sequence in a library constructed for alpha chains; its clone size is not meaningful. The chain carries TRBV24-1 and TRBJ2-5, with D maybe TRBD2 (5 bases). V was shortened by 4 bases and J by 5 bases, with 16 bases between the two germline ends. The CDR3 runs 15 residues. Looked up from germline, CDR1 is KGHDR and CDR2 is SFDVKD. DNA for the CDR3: TGTGCCACCAGTGACCCCGGGGTCCCCAGGGAGACCCAGTACTTC. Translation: CATSDPGVPRETQYF.

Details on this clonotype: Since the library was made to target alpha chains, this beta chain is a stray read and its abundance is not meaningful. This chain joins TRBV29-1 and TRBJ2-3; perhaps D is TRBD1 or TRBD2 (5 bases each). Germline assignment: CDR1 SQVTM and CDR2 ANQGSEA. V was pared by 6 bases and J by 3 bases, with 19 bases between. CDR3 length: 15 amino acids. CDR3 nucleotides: TGCAGCGTCCGCATAGGGGACCCAGCAACAGATACGCAGTATTTT. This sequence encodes CSVRIGDPATDTQYF.

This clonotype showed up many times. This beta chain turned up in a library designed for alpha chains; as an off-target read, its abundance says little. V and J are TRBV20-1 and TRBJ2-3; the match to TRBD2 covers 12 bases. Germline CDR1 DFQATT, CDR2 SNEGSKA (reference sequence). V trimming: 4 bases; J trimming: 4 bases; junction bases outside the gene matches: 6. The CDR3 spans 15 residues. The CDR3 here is CSAIGLAGNSDTQYF. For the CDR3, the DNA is TGCAGTGCTATTGGACTAGCGGGAAATTCAGATACGCAGTATTTT.

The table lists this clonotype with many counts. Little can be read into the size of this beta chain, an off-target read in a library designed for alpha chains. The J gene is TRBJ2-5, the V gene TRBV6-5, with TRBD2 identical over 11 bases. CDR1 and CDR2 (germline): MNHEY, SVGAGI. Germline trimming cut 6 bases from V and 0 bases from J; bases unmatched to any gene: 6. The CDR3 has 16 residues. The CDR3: CASRPLAGGNQETQYF. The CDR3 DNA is TGTGCCAGCAGGCCGCTAGCGGGAGGAAACCAAGAGACCCAGTACTTC.

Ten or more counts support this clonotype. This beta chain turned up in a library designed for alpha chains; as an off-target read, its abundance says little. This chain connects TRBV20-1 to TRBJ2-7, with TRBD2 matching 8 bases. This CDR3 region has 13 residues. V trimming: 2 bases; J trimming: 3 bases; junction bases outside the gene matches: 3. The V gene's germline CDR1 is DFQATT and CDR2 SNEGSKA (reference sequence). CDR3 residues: CSARTSGSYEQYF. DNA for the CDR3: TGCAGTGCTAGAACCAGCGGGAGCTACGAGCAGTACTTC.

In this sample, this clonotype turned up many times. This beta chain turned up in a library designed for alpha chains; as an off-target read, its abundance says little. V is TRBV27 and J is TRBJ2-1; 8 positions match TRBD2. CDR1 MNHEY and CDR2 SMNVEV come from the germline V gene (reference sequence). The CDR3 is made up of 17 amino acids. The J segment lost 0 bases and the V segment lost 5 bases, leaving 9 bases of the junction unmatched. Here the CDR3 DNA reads TGTGCCAGCAGTCCTAGTCGGCGGGAGGTCTCCTACAATGAGCAGTTCTTC. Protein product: CASSPSRREVSYNEQFF.

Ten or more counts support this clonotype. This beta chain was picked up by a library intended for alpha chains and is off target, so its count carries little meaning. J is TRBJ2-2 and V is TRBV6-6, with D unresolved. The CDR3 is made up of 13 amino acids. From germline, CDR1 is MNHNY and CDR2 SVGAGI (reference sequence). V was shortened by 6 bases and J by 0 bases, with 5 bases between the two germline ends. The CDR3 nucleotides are TGTGCCAGCAGCCAAACGAACACCGGGGAGCTGTTTTTT. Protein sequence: CASSQTNTGELFF.

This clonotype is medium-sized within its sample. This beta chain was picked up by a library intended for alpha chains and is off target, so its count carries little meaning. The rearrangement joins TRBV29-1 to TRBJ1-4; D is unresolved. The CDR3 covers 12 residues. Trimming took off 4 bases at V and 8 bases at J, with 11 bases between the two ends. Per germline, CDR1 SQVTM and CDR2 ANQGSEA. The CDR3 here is CSVAFLGEKLFF. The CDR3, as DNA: TGCAGCGTTGCCTTCCTGGGGGAAAAACTGTTTTTT. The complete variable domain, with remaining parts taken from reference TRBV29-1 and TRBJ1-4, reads SAVISQKPSRDICQRGTSLTIQCQVDSQVTMMFWYRQQPGQSLTLIATANQGSEATYESGFVIDKFPISRPNLTFSTLTVSNMSPEDSSIYLCSVAFLGEKLFFGSGTQLSVL.

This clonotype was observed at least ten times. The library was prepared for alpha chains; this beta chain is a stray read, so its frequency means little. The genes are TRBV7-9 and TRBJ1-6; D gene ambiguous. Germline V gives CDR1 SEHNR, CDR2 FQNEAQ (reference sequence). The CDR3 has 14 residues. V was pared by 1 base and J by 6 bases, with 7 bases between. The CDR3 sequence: CASSLVPGNSPLHF. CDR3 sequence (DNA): TGTGCCAGCAGCTTAGTCCCGGGTAATTCACCCCTCCACTTT. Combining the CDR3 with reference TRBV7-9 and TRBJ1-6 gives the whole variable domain DTGVSQNPRHKITKRGQNVTFRCDPISEHNRLYWYRQTLGQGPEFLTYFQNEAQLEKSRLLSDRFSAERPKGSFSTLEIQRTEQGDSAMYLCASSLVPGNSPLHFGNGTRLTVT.

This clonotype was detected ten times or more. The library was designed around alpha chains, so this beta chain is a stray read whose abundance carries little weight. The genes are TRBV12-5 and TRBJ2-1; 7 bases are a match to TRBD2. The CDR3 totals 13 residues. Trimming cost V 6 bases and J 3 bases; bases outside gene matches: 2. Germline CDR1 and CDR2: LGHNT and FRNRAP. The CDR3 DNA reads TGTGCTAGTGGCACGGGGGGCTACAATGAGCAGTTCTTC. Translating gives CASGTGGYNEQFF.

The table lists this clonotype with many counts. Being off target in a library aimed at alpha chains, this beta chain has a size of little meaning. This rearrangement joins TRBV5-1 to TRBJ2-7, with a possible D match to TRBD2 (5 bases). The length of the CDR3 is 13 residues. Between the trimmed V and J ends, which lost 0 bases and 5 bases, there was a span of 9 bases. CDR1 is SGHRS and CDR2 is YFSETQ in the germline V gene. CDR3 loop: CASSLGGRNEQYF. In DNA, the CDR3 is TGCGCCAGCAGCTTGGGCGGGCGCAACGAGCAGTACTTC.